This T cell receptor beta chain was recorded in a study of T cells in Graves' hyperthyroidism and ophthalmopathy. Amplification targeted TCR beta CDR3 regions from RNA transcripts. HTBI primers were employed in a first-round RT-PCR of the TCR CDR3. TCRdb fed the multiplex PCR reads into MiXCR, producing one record per CDR3 protein. The repertoire holds roughly 180,000 distinct CDR3 sequences, with over 8% as singletons. In this sample, this clonotype turned up many times. Diagnoses rested on clinical symptoms, serum thyroxine and TRAb, thyroid ultrasound and orbital computed tomography. Drawn at first hyperthyroidism diagnosis, the blood sample preceded any ophthalmopathy symptoms. The receptor was derived from a woman younger than 30 with Graves' hyperthyroidism that later progressed to Graves' ophthalmopathy. Sequenced: blood.

The CDR3 loop is CASSLGATGNEKLFF. CDR3 in DNA: TGTGCCAGCAGCTTAGGCGCGACAGGGAATGAAAAACTGTTTTTT. This chain connects TRBV7-8 to TRBJ1-4, with 7 bases aligning to TRBD1. The CDR3 contains 15 residues. The ends lost 1 base at V and 5 bases at J; junction bases unmatched: 4. Germline V lookup: CDR1 SGHVS, CDR2 FQNEAQ.